Listed below are T cell receptor beta chains from one sample, sequenced in a study of human T cells and chemical hapten exposure. TCRdb reprocessed the RACE reads with MiXCR, giving one entry per CDR3 protein. The sample yields more than 80,000 distinct CDR3 sequences, less than 11% seen once. Sequenced here: whole blood, sampled in connection with sensitization to the hapten diphenylcyclopropenone (DPC). The receptors were gathered from a woman in her forties or fifties with alopecia areata. Some clones in this sample may be carry-over from other donors' samples. Both conserved end residues are part of each CDR3. A D gene is named only where the DNA matches it firmly. Clone size is shown for a subset of rows, as once, few, many or a class of expanded clone.

>TRBJ2-5|TRBV7-8|-|15|many
CASSLMGGVQETQYF
TGTGCCAGCAGCCTCATGGGCGGGGTACAAGAGACCCAGTACTTC
>TRBJ2-1|TRBV11-2|-|16|many
CASSLRRDSSYNEQFF
TGTGCCAGCAGCTTAAGGAGGGACTCCTCCTACAATGAGCAGTTCTTC
>TRBJ2-3|TRBV27|TRBD2|14|-
CASRGGLAADTQYF
TGTGCCAGCAGGGGAGGACTAGCGGCAGATACGCAGTATTTT
>TRBJ1-1|TRBV6-5|TRBD1|14|many
CASRIDRGRTEAFF
TGTGCCAGCAGGATTGACAGGGGGCGCACTGAAGCTTTCTTT
>TRBJ2-1|TRBV12-3/TRBV12-4|-|14|few
CASSRETPYNEQFF
TGTGCCAGCAGTCGGGAGACCCCCTACAATGAGCAGTTCTTC
>TRBJ2-1|TRBV7-2|-|12|few
CASSLARNEQFF
TGTGCCAGCAGCTTAGCGCGTAATGAGCAGTTCTTC
>TRBJ2-1|TRBV29-1|-|12|many
CSVGGDSWEQFF
TGCAGCGTTGGGGGGGACAGCTGGGAGCAGTTCTTC
>TRBJ2-3|TRBV2|TRBD2|15|many
CASKGYGRGTDTQYF
TGTGCCAGCAAGGGATACGGGAGGGGCACAGATACGCAGTATTTT
>TRBJ2-5|TRBV29-1|TRBD2|11|-
CSVEGGETQYF
TGCAGCGTTGAGGGGGGGGAGACCCAGTACTTC
>TRBJ1-4|TRBV28|-|15|few
CASSRLWGFNEKLFF
TGTGCCAGCAGCCGTTTATGGGGTTTTAATGAAAAACTGTTTTTT
>TRBJ2-7|TRBV28|-|12|-
CASSSQSREQYF
TGTGCCAGCAGTTCCCAATCTAGGGAGCAGTACTTC
>TRBJ2-3|TRBV30|-|15|few
CAWSVPELSTDTQYF
TGTGCCTGGAGTGTCCCGGAACTTAGCACAGATACGCAGTATTTT
>TRBJ1-1|TRBV12-3/TRBV12-4|-|14|-
CASSLVESNTEAFF
TGTGCCAGCAGTTTGGTAGAGTCGAACACTGAAGCTTTCTTT
>TRBJ1-2|TRBV5-3|TRBD1|15|few
CARSPGDRLNYGYTF
TGTGCCAGAAGCCCGGGGGACAGGCTTAACTATGGCTACACCTTC
>TRBJ2-3|TRBV2|TRBD1|15|few
CASSGQGAILDTQYF
TGTGCCAGCAGCGGACAGGGGGCAATTTTGGATACGCAGTATTTT
>TRBJ2-7|TRBV6-2/TRBV6-3|TRBD2|15|many
CASIPYLAGVHEQYF
TGTGCCAGCATTCCGTACCTAGCGGGAGTCCACGAGCAGTACTTC
>TRBJ1-2|TRBV12-3/TRBV12-4|-|13|-
CASRADSAYGYTF
TGTGCCAGCAGGGCCGACAGCGCTTATGGCTACACCTTC
>TRBJ2-3|TRBV24-1|TRBD2|14|many
CATSTSGSADTQYF
TGTGCCACCAGTACTAGCGGGAGTGCAGATACGCAGTATTTT
>TRBJ2-7|TRBV6-2/TRBV6-3|-|14|-
CASSYPGALNEQYF
TGTGCCAGCAGTTATCCGGGGGCGTTGAACGAGCAGTACTTC
>TRBJ2-1|TRBV11-2|-|16|-
CASSLGVGDSYNEQFF
TGTGCCAGCAGCTTAGGGGTGGGGGACTCCTACAATGAGCAGTTCTTC
>TRBJ2-5|TRBV29-1|-|13|-
CSPQTSEGETQYF
TGCAGCCCCCAAACCTCGGAGGGGGAGACCCAGTACTTC
>TRBJ2-7|TRBV12-3/TRBV12-4|TRBD1|12|many
CASSYRGHEQYF
TGTGCCAGCAGTTACAGGGGCCACGAGCAGTACTTC
>TRBJ2-3|TRBV14|-|14|many
CASSRGEYTDTQYF
TGTGCCAGCAGCCGAGGGGAATACACAGATACGCAGTATTTT
>TRBJ2-3|TRBV7-9|-|15|many
CASSLLMGPTDTQYF
TGTGCCAGCAGCTTATTGATGGGGCCAACAGATACGCAGTATTTT
>TRBJ2-5|TRBV11-2|TRBD2|16|-
CASSLGTSGREETQYF
TGTGCCAGCAGCCTAGGGACTAGCGGGAGGGAAGAGACCCAGTACTTC
>TRBJ2-3|TRBV5-4|TRBD2|16|-
CASSLALSGMIDTQYF
TGTGCCAGCAGCTTGGCTCTAAGCGGGATGATAGATACGCAGTATTTT
>TRBJ2-2|TRBV30|-|12|many
CAWSVTTGELFF
TGTGCCTGGAGTGTCACCACCGGGGAGCTGTTTTTT
>TRBJ1-2|TRBV12-3/TRBV12-4|-|12|many
CASSLLGYGYTF
TGTGCCAGCAGCCTTCTCGGCTATGGCTACACCTTC
>TRBJ1-5|TRBV12-3/TRBV12-4|TRBD1|17|many
CASSSGTGSYSNQPQHF
TGTGCCAGCAGTTCCGGGACAGGGAGTTATAGCAATCAGCCCCAGCATTTT
>TRBJ2-3|TRBV20-1|TRBD2|13|-
CRAGTSSTDTQYF
TGCAGGGCCGGGACTAGCAGCACAGATACGCAGTATTTT
>TRBJ2-5|TRBV6-2/TRBV6-3|TRBD2|16|-
CASSYGASGRRETQYF
TGTGCCAGCAGTTACGGTGCTAGCGGGAGACGAGAGACCCAGTACTTC
>TRBJ1-1|TRBV5-4|-|13|-
CASSLNQNTEAFF
TGTGCCAGCAGCTTGAATCAGAACACTGAAGCTTTCTTT
>TRBJ2-2|TRBV20-1|TRBD2|15|many
CSATSGNGGPGELFF
TGCAGTGCTACTAGCGGAAACGGCGGGCCCGGGGAGCTGTTTTTT
>TRBJ2-7|TRBV29-1|TRBD2|15|-
CSVGVLAGGRDEQYF
TGCAGCGTTGGGGTGCTAGCGGGAGGCCGGGACGAGCAGTACTTC
>TRBJ2-1|TRBV28|-|15|-
CASSFPPGAHNEQFF
TGTGCCAGCAGTTTCCCACCGGGAGCCCACAATGAGCAGTTCTTC
>TRBJ2-2|TRBV11-3|TRBD1|16|few
CASSKGTGDRSGELFF
TGTGCCAGCAGCAAAGGGACAGGGGATAGAAGCGGGGAGCTGTTTTTT
>TRBJ2-3|TRBV28|TRBD1|15|-
CATYLGRGHTDTQYF
TGTGCCACCTACCTGGGCAGGGGGCATACAGATACGCAGTATTTT